What follows are 30 T cell receptor beta chains derived from one specimen sequenced in a study of blood T cell repertoires in COVID-19. Sequencing used immunoSEQ multiplex PCR; TCRdb keeps in-frame clones, though not all of them. Found here are over 350,000 clones, more than 75% of them singletons; the top ten hold about 9.4%. The sequencing sample was made of PBMCs or T cells enriched from blood (not recorded which). The receptors were sampled from a woman in her forties or fifties who had recovered from COVID-19.

V and J are TRBV20-1 and TRBJ1-1, with TRBD1 matching over 8 bases. The CDR3 runs to 15 residues. The germline V gene encodes CDR1 DFQATT and CDR2 SNEGSKA (reference sequence). The V segment lost 3 bases and the J segment 4 bases; nucleotides outside the gene matches: 10. In DNA, the CDR3 is TGCAGTGCTAGTCAACAGGGGGGAGGGCTCACTGAAGCTTTCTTT. Translating gives CSASQQGGGLTEAFF.

This chain links TRBV9 with TRBJ2-2, with TRBD1 matching over 7 bases. The germline V gene encodes CDR1 SGDLS and CDR2 YYNGEE. V was pared by 0 bases and J by 2 bases, with 1 base of the junction left unmatched. The CDR3 sequence is 15 residues long. In DNA form, the CDR3 reads TGTGCCAGCAGCGTAGGGACAGGTAACACCGGGGAGCTGTTTTTT. It is translated as CASSVGTGNTGELFF.

As concerns this clone: In the same sample, other DNA sequences code for this CDR3. This chain connects TRBV12-3 or TRBV12-4 to TRBJ1-2; TRBD1 matches at 9 bases. V lost 6 bases to trimming and J lost 6 bases; unmatched junction nucleotides: 5. The length of the CDR3 is 13 residues. In DNA, the CDR3 is TGTGCCAGCAGCTCGGACAGGGGAAATGGCTACACCTTC. Its protein is CASSSDRGNGYTF.

The gene calls are TRBV15 and TRBJ1-4, with a possible D match to TRBD1 (5 bases). V lost 1 base, J lost 4 bases, and 10 bases lay in between. The CDR3 covers 15 residues. The germline gives CDR1 LNHNV, CDR2 YYDKDF (reference sequence). The CDR3 DNA sequence: TGTGCCACCAGCAGAGTGACGGGGGGTAATGAAAAACTGTTTTTT. This sequence encodes CATSRVTGGNEKLFF.

The J gene is TRBJ2-2, the V gene TRBV29-1; D is uncertain. The V end lost 7 bases, the J end lost 2 bases, and 11 bases lay between the germline ends. This CDR3 is built from 13 residues. CDR1 and CDR2 from the germline V gene are SQVTM and ANQGSEA. The CDR3 is CSGRPANTGELFF. The CDR3 DNA follows: TGCAGCGGGAGACCAGCCAACACCGGGGAGCTGTTTTTT.

The CDR3 DNA sequence: TGTGCCAGCAGAAAGGGGCTAGCGGGGGATAGGGAGCTGTTTTTT. It encodes CASRKGLAGDRELFF. The V and J genes are TRBV21-1 and TRBJ2-2; TRBD2, as called in the table, went unchecked against the DNA. TRBV21-1 has pseudogene status. The CDR3 has 15 residues.

The gene calls are TRBV27 and TRBJ2-2; weak D call: TRBD2 (6 bases). The CDR3 is 16 amino acids. V was clipped by 2 bases and J by 2 bases, with 12 bases between them. Germline assignment: CDR1 MNHEY and CDR2 SMNVEV (reference sequence). The CDR3 is CASSLVREENTGELFF. CDR3 DNA sequence: TGTGCCAGCAGTTTAGTCAGGGAGGAAAACACCGGGGAGCTGTTTTTT.

The chain has TRBV10-3 and TRBJ1-1; D is undetermined. Germline loops: CDR1 ENHRY, CDR2 SYGVKD. There are 14 residues in the CDR3. Trimming removed 3 bases from V and 1 base from J, with 9 bases in between. This chain's CDR3 is CAISDEEGNTEAFF. CDR3 sequence (DNA): TGTGCCATCAGTGATGAGGAGGGGAACACTGAAGCTTTCTTT.

The chain links TRBV5-4 to TRBJ1-2; 8 bases map to TRBD1. The CDR3 sequence is 15 residues long. Germline V gives CDR1 SGHNT, CDR2 YYREEE (reference sequence). V lost 3 bases and J lost 3; bases outside the gene matches: 7. CDR3 bases: TGTGCCAGCAGCTCGGCGCAGGGGGCTGACTATGGCTACACCTTC. Translating gives CASSSAQGADYGYTF.

The gene calls are TRBV6-1 and TRBJ1-1, with TRBD1 identical over 8 bases. Trimming removed 5 bases from V and 0 bases from J; junction bases left unmatched: 11. There are 17 residues in the CDR3. The germline gives CDR1 MNHNS, CDR2 SASEGT. As DNA, the CDR3 is TGTGCCAGCAGTAAAGGACAGGGACGTGCGGTGAACACTGAAGCTTTCTTT. Translation: CASSKGQGRAVNTEAFF.

The chain carries TRBV6-5 and TRBJ2-5; D is uncertain. V lost 0 bases, J lost 2 bases, and 7 bases lay in between. This CDR3 contains 14 residues. Per the germline V gene, CDR1 is MNHEY and CDR2 is SVGAGI. The chain's CDR3 is CASSYSDIQETQYF. For the CDR3, the DNA is TGTGCCAGCAGTTACTCCGACATTCAAGAGACCCAGTACTTC.

The chain uses TRBV5-1 and TRBJ2-3, with D perhaps matching TRBD2 (6 bases). The CDR3 runs 15 residues. CDR1 and CDR2 (germline): SGHRS, YFSETQ. V lost 1 base, J lost 0 bases, and 9 bases lay in between. The CDR3 reads CASSLRRGSTDTQYF. The CDR3, as DNA: TGCGCCAGCAGCTTGAGGCGGGGCAGCACAGATACGCAGTATTTT.

This chain joins TRBV7-9 and TRBJ2-3, with 8 positions matching TRBD2. V lost 5 bases to trimming and J lost 0 bases; unmatched junction nucleotides: 7. Germline V gene data show CDR1 as SEHNR and CDR2 as FQNEAQ (reference sequence). The length of the CDR3 is 16 residues. CDR3 in amino acids: CASSPRLAGSTDTQYF. CDR3 DNA sequence: TGTGCCAGCAGCCCCCGGCTAGCGGGCAGCACAGATACGCAGTATTTT.

The chain carries TRBV4-2 and TRBJ2-7, with 8 bases aligning to TRBD1. J was trimmed by 0 bases and V by 2 bases; bases with no gene match: 6. CDR1 is LGHNA, CDR2 YNFKEQ, per germline. The CDR3 totals 16 residues. The CDR3 DNA reads as TGTGCCAGCAGCCAACTGGGACAGGCGAGCTCCTACGAGCAGTACTTC. This codes for CASSQLGQASSYEQYF.

V gene TRBV6-5 combines with J gene TRBJ1-2, with TRBD1 identical over 8 bases. The germline CDR1 and CDR2 sequences are MNHEY and SVGAGI. Trimming at V came to 4 bases and at J to 2 bases, leaving 3 bases not matched to a gene. The CDR3 contains 14 residues. This CDR3 reads CASSLDRANYGYTF. The CDR3, as DNA: TGTGCCAGCAGTTTGGACAGGGCGAACTATGGCTACACCTTC.

The chain is built from TRBV28 and TRBJ1-6; 8 nucleotides align to TRBD1. Germline assignment: CDR1 MDHEN and CDR2 SYDVKM. With V trimmed by 5 bases and J by 7 bases, 10 bases remained unmatched. The CDR3 has 16 residues. CDR3 sequence reads: CASSPRTGLGNSPLHF. The CDR3 DNA follows: TGTGCCAGCAGTCCCCGGACAGGGTTGGGAAATTCACCCCTCCACTTT. The complete variable domain, with remaining parts taken from reference TRBV28 and TRBJ1-6, reads DVKVTQSSRYLVKRTGEKVFLECVQDMDHENMFWYRQDPGLGLRLIYFSYDVKMKEKGDIPEGYSVSREKKERFSLILESASTNQTSMYLCASSPRTGLGNSPLHFGNGTRLTVT.

This clone has a single count. The V gene is TRBV7-2, the J gene TRBJ1-6; D remains ambiguous. V was shortened by 3 bases and J by 9 bases, with 12 bases between the two germline ends. The CDR3 totals 14 residues. Germline lookup yields CDR1 SGHTA and CDR2 FQGNSA. The CDR3 sequence: CASSFLEGRSPLHF. In nucleotides, the CDR3 is TGTGCCAGCAGCTTCCTAGAGGGTCGTTCACCCCTCCACTTT.

About this clone itself: In the same sample, other DNA sequences code for this CDR3. The V call is TRBV15, the J call TRBJ1-5, with D maybe TRBD1 (5 bases). The CDR3 length is 15 residues. From germline, CDR1 is LNHNV and CDR2 YYDKDF (reference sequence). Deletions cut 0 bases from V and 2 bases from J, with 8 bases between. The CDR3 here is CATSRDGRGNQPQHF. The DNA of the CDR3 is TGTGCCACCAGCAGAGATGGCAGGGGCAATCAGCCCCAGCATTTT.

CDR3 in amino acids: CASSLRYDTLTGELFF. The CDR3 DNA reads as TGTGCCAGCAGCTTAAGATACGACACCCTCACCGGGGAGCTGTTTTTT. This rearrangement joins TRBV7-2 to TRBJ2-2, with unresolved D. The CDR3 consists of 16 residues. Deletions cut 2 bases from V and 4 bases from J, with 14 bases between. The germline V gene has CDR1 SGHTA and CDR2 FQGNSA.

The chain links TRBV7-2 to TRBJ2-3; D is undetermined. The CDR3 runs to 15 residues. Germline loops: CDR1 SGHTA, CDR2 FQGNSA. Trimming cost V 1 base and J 1 base, with 9 bases left between them. The CDR3 DNA reads as TGTGCCAGCAGCTTAGGTCTACCCGGCACAGATACGCAGTATTTT. Encoded protein: CASSLGLPGTDTQYF.

The rearrangement joins TRBV19 to TRBJ1-6; D remains ambiguous. Germline-derived CDR1 and CDR2 are LNHDA and SQIVND (reference sequence). The CDR3 runs to 14 residues. The V gene lost 3 bases and the J gene lost 9 bases, with 12 bases spanning the gap. Here the CDR3 DNA reads TGTGCCAGTAGTATCGGGGTCGAAGGTTCACCCCTCCACTTT. Protein product: CASSIGVEGSPLHF.

The DNA of the CDR3 is TGTGCCAGCAGCTTAGGGGGGACAGGAAATCAGCCCCAGCATTTT. It yields the protein CASSLGGTGNQPQHF. The chain carries TRBV7-8 and TRBJ1-5; 8 bases map to TRBD1. Looked up from germline, CDR1 is SGHVS and CDR2 is FQNEAQ. With V trimmed by 1 base and J by 4 bases, 3 bases remained unmatched. There are 15 residues in the CDR3.

This sequence joins TRBV7-2 and TRBJ2-3; possibly TRBD1 for D (6 bases). Trimming left V 6 bases short and J 1 base short, with 14 bases between. The CDR3 runs 15 residues. CDR1 and CDR2 from the germline V gene are SGHTA and FQGNSA. CDR3 region: CASRRSGAGTDTQYF. The CDR3 coding sequence is TGTGCCAGCAGAAGGTCAGGGGCGGGCACAGATACGCAGTATTTT.

This chain connects TRBV28 to TRBJ2-1; D possibly corresponds to TRBD1 (6 bases). Trimming stripped 4 bases from V and 3 bases from J, with 16 bases between. This CDR3 contains 16 residues. Germline CDR1 and CDR2: MDHEN and SYDVKM. CDR3 sequence: CASSSAGTRDYNEQFF. In nucleotides, the CDR3 is TGTGCCAGCAGTTCCGCCGGGACACGCGACTACAATGAGCAGTTCTTC.

CDR3 protein: CATRRGADTEAFF. As DNA, the CDR3 is TGTGCCACCCGCCGGGGGGCGGACACTGAAGCTTTCTTT. The chain couples TRBV6-5 to TRBJ1-1, with D possibly TRBD1 on 6 matching bases. The CDR3 covers 13 residues. The germline V gene encodes CDR1 MNHEY and CDR2 SVGAGI. Trimming removed 10 bases from V and 3 bases from J, with 15 bases in between.

In this sample, this clone turned up once. This sequence joins TRBV7-2 and TRBJ1-2; 12 bases map to TRBD1. This CDR3 has 14 residues. CDR1 and CDR2 from the germline V gene are SGHTA and FQGNSA. V shed 3 bases and J 11 bases; nucleotides not matched to a gene: 7. The chain's CDR3 is CASSLSGQGARYTF. The CDR3 bases are TGTGCCAGCAGCTTGTCGGGACAGGGGGCGAGGTACACCTTC.

The chain is built from TRBV7-2 and TRBJ2-1, with TRBD1 identical over 9 bases. CDR1 is SGHTA and CDR2 is FQGNSA in the germline V gene. The CDR3 length is 16 residues. After removal of 5 bases from V and 5 bases from J, the junction contained 10 bases not matched to a gene. The CDR3 protein is CASSRFRGQGNNEQFF. The CDR3 coding sequence is TGTGCCAGCAGCCGTTTTCGTGGACAGGGGAACAATGAGCAGTTCTTC.

The rearrangement joins TRBV6-2 or TRBV6-3 to TRBJ2-7; D is perhaps TRBD2 (5 bases). From germline, CDR1 is MNHEY and CDR2 SVGEGT. CDR3 length equals 15 residues. Trimming cost V 3 bases and J 0 bases, with 12 bases left between them. Here the CDR3 reads CASSYPRRYSYEQYF. Here the CDR3 DNA reads TGTGCCAGCAGTTATCCGCGGAGGTACTCCTACGAGCAGTACTTC.

This chain connects TRBV19 to TRBJ1-5; weak D call: TRBD1 (5 bases). Per the germline V gene, CDR1 is LNHDA and CDR2 is SQIVND (reference sequence). The V end lost 7 bases, the J end lost 3 bases, and 19 bases lay between the germline ends. This CDR3 is built from 16 residues. CDR3 loop: CASTNYGGAFNQPQHF. The CDR3 bases are TGTGCCAGTACTAACTACGGCGGGGCCTTCAATCAGCCCCAGCATTTT.

The chain employs TRBV5-1 and TRBJ1-1; weak D call: TRBD1 (6 bases). V was trimmed by 9 bases and J by 8 bases, leaving 20 bases between them. The CDR3 consists of 13 residues. Germline lookup yields CDR1 SGHRS and CDR2 YFSETQ. The CDR3 coding sequence is TGCGCCACCAAGGTTGACAGGATGGGAGAAGCTTTCTTT. Protein: CATKVDRMGEAFF.